This T cell receptor beta chain was identified in a study of graft-versus-host responses after intestinal transplantation. Looking at the study overall: Following induction with anti-thymocyte globulin, all recipients were given tacrolimus and steroids for two to three years.

About this clone: Its antigen is not known.

Method: immunoSEQ multiplex PCR; TCRdb's copy keeps in-frame clones and lacks some. The sample lists some 100,000 clones, around 90% seen once, with approximately 6% in the top ten. The germline CDR1 and CDR2 sequences are MNHEY and SMNVEV (reference sequence). This CDR3 comprises 15 residues. The germline V and J ends were trimmed by 3 bases and 5 bases, with 14 bases remaining between them. Whole-study findings and limits: Allografts from individuals with graft-donor T cell macrochimerism displayed high graft-versus-host to host-versus-graft clonal ratios. GvH clones occurred in recipient marrow; some first appeared in ileum or blood. Early after transplant, HvG declines were associated with peak levels of circulating GvH clones.

The receptor was isolated from a human donor who received an intestinal transplant. Sequencing was performed on unstimulated CD8+ T cells sorted from spleen or lymph node cells, taken before intestinal transplant. V gene TRBV27 combines with J gene TRBJ2-1; possibly TRBD2 for D (6 bases). CDR3 in amino acids: CASSFGSARDNEQFF. CDR3 coding DNA: TGTGCCAGCAGTTTCGGGAGTGCTAGAGACAATGAGCAGTTCTTC.